A single sample gave rise to the 12 T cell receptor beta chains below, sequenced in a study of cytomegalovirus exposure and HLA in healthy donors. It was with 60 Vbeta and 13 Jbeta primers that the PCR ran. Profiling relied on immunoSEQ multiplex PCR, and the TCRdb table lists in-frame clones only, not all of them. The sample totals about 200,000 clones. Sequenced: PBMCs. The receptors were sampled from a boy aged 5-17 years in good health and CMV-seronegative.

The chain employs TRBV10-1 and TRBJ2-5; D is possibly TRBD1 (6 bases). The J call could be wrong; TRBJ2-7 is a better fit for the DNA end. CDR3 length: 12 amino acids. CDR1 and CDR2 (germline): WNHNN, SYGVQD (reference sequence). CDR3 region: CASSEGGHEQYF. DNA of the CDR3: TGCGCCAGCAGTGAGGGGGGCCACGAGCAGTACTTC.

The rearrangement links TRBV7-9 to TRBJ2-3; D unresolved. There are 15 residues in the CDR3. The germline V gene encodes CDR1 SEHNR and CDR2 FQNEAQ (reference sequence). V lost 3 bases and J 0 bases, leaving 10 bases between the germline ends. CDR3 nucleotides: TGTGCCAGCAGCTTCACTCTACGCAGCACAGATACGCAGTATTTT. Its protein is CASSFTLRSTDTQYF. The full variable domain, completed using reference TRBV7-9 and TRBJ2-3, is DTGVSQNPRHKITKRGQNVTFRCDPISEHNRLYWYRQTLGQGPEFLTYFQNEAQLEKSRLLSDRFSAERPKGSFSTLEIQRTEQGDSAMYLCASSFTLRSTDTQYFGPGTRLTVL.

The gene calls are TRBV29-1 and TRBJ2-1; 7 positions agree with TRBD2. Germline CDR1 is SQVTM and CDR2 is ANQGSEA. Trimming removed 1 base from V and 5 bases from J; junction bases left unmatched: 2. CDR3 length equals 13 residues. CDR3 protein: CSVEVAGDNEQFF. The CDR3 region has the DNA TGCAGCGTTGAAGTGGCGGGGGACAATGAGCAGTTCTTC.

The J gene is TRBJ2-5, the V gene TRBV7-2; 9 nucleotides line up with TRBD2. V dropped 1 base and J dropped 1; count of bases not matched to a gene: 4. The germline V gene encodes CDR1 SGHTA and CDR2 FQGNSA. The CDR3 spans 16 residues. The CDR3 bases are TGTGCCAGCAGCTTAGACCAGCGGGGGGTCCAAGAGACCCAGTACTTC. It encodes CASSLDQRGVQETQYF.

J is TRBJ2-5 and V is TRBV11-2, with TRBD1 as a possible D gene (6 bases). There are 15 residues in the CDR3. Trimming pared 5 bases from V and 2 bases from J, leaving 15 bases between. Germline CDR1 is SGHAT and CDR2 is FQNNGV. CDR3 DNA: TGTGCCAGCAGCGGCAGAACAGGGAATCAAGAGACCCAGTACTTC. Residues: CASSGRTGNQETQYF.

The J gene is TRBJ2-2, the V gene TRBV11-2; D perhaps matches TRBD1 (7 bases). From germline, CDR1 is SGHAT and CDR2 FQNNGV. This CDR3 has 16 amino acids. The V end was cut by 1 base, the J end by 4 bases, with 13 bases between. CDR3 bases: TGTGCCAGCAGCTTAGGTTGGAGGGGGCCCACCGGGGAGCTGTTTTTT. It is translated as CASSLGWRGPTGELFF.

The rearrangement joins TRBV9 to TRBJ2-5; no firm D call. The germline V gene encodes CDR1 SGDLS and CDR2 YYNGEE. The CDR3 is made up of 16 amino acids. Trimming removed 6 bases at V and 5 bases at J, with 23 bases between. CDR3 amino acids: CASTPGVGRSRETQYF. The CDR3 region has the DNA TGTGCCAGCACCCCTGGAGTGGGTCGCTCTCGGGAGACCCAGTACTTC.

Here the CDR3 reads CASSNGRENEKLFF. The CDR3 DNA follows: TGTGCCAGTAGTAATGGACGGGAAAATGAAAAACTGTTTTTT. This chain joins TRBV19 and TRBJ1-4; D unresolved. This CDR3 is 14 amino acids long. With 4 bases removed from V and 5 bases from J, the gap between germline ends came to 11 bases. CDR1 and CDR2 from the germline V gene are LNHDA and SQIVND (reference sequence).

This chain joins TRBV29-1 and TRBJ1-2; 8 bases align to TRBD1. Germline CDR1 is SQVTM and CDR2 is ANQGSEA. The CDR3 has 12 amino acids. V gave up 3 bases and J gave up 7 bases; unmatched junction bases: 4. For the CDR3, the DNA is TGCAGCGTTGATGGACAGGGTCGTGGCTACACCTTC. Translation gives CSVDGQGRGYTF.

V and J are TRBV7-6 and TRBJ2-7, with TRBD1 matching 9 bases. The CDR3 sequence is 16 residues long. CDR1 and CDR2 (germline): SGHVS, FNYEAQ. Trimming cost V 5 bases and J 6 bases; bases outside gene matches: 14. This CDR3 is CASSPHQGQGLREQYF. The CDR3 DNA sequence: TGTGCCAGCAGCCCCCACCAGGGACAGGGCCTTCGCGAGCAGTACTTC.

V and J are TRBV7-9 and TRBJ2-2; 7 bases match TRBD1. The CDR3 runs 15 residues. The germline V gene has CDR1 SEHNR and CDR2 FQNEAQ (reference sequence). V lost 3 bases to trimming and J lost 5 bases; unmatched junction nucleotides: 6. The CDR3 spells CASSFPQGYTGELFF. As DNA, the CDR3 is TGTGCCAGCAGCTTTCCACAGGGGTATACCGGGGAGCTGTTTTTT.

V usage is TRBV27 and J usage is TRBJ2-7; D gene ambiguous. This CDR3 spans 12 amino acids. CDR1 and CDR2 (germline): MNHEY, SMNVEV (reference sequence). Trimming removed 5 bases at V and 6 bases at J, with 11 bases between. Written as DNA, the CDR3 is TGTGCCAGCAGTGACTTCGCTGCCGAGCAGTACTTC. This gives the protein CASSDFAAEQYF.